This T cell receptor beta chain was captured in a study of regulatory T cells in long-lasting Graves disease. As for the study in general: The antithyroid drugs taken by newly diagnosed Graves' patients had been used for under 3 months.

TCR beta libraries were built with iRepertoire HTBI primers and Arm-PCR of CDR3 regions. Original processing methods: Across all samples, roughly 60 TRBV segments and around 14 TRBJ segments were identified. TCRdb independently ran MiXCR on the multiplex PCR reads; one entry per CDR3 protein. The V and J calls shown here were made by TCRdb, not taken from the authors' results. Of just over 600,000 distinct CDR3 sequences listed, around 17% are singletons. The time point denotes: newly diagnosed GD, antithyroid drugs for less than 3 months. PBMC-extracted RNA yielded the TCR library. This clonotype was counted at least ten times. With V trimmed by 4 bases and J by 7 bases, 10 bases remained unmatched. This CDR3 is 15 amino acids long. These same data were also listed under a study on T cells in Graves' hyperthyroidism and ophthalmopathy. In that study: Graves' hyperthyroidism qualified as stable when ophthalmopathy did not progress within 18 months. The primer set for the first-round RT-PCR of the TCR CDR3 was HTBI.

Material: peripheral blood mononuclear cells (PBMCs), obtained at new diagnosis, from a patient treated with antithyroid drugs. The gene calls are TRBV12-3 or TRBV12-4 and TRBJ2-1, with 7 bases aligning to TRBD2. This clonotype was sampled from a woman aged 25 to 39 with Graves disease. DNA of the CDR3: TGTGCCAGCAGTTCAACCCTGGCCGGGGGGAATGAGCAGTTCTTC. Encoded protein: CASSSTLAGGNEQFF.